A single sample gave rise to the 28 T cell receptor beta chains below, sequenced in a study of blood T cell repertoires in COVID-19. Clones were read by immunoSEQ multiplex PCR, and TCRdb kept only the in-frame ones, dropping some. The data hold about 320,000 clones, with roughly 90% observed a single time. Sequenced input: PBMCs or T cells enriched from blood (not recorded which). The receptors here all came from a man aged 60 to 75 who had recovered from COVID-19.

The rearrangement uses TRBV7-9 and TRBJ1-1, with D possibly being TRBD1 (6 bases). Trimming cost V 1 base and J 1 base, with 10 bases left between them. CDR1 and CDR2 (germline): SEHNR, FQNEAQ (reference sequence). The CDR3 consists of 15 residues. Here the CDR3 reads CASSLVGQKNTEAFF. CDR3 DNA: TGTGCCAGCAGCTTAGTCGGACAGAAGAACACTGAAGCTTTCTTT. The entire variable domain, with the rest obtained from reference TRBV7-9 and TRBJ1-1, is as follows: DTGVSQNPRHKITKRGQNVTFRCDPISEHNRLYWYRQTLGQGPEFLTYFQNEAQLEKSRLLSDRFSAERPKGSFSTLEIQRTEQGDSAMYLCASSLVGQKNTEAFFGQGTRLTVV.

The chain uses TRBV30 and TRBJ1-2; D is undetermined. Between the trimmed V and J ends, which lost 0 bases and 5 bases, there was a span of 16 bases. The CDR3 runs 15 residues. Germline assignment: CDR1 GTSNPN and CDR2 SVGIG (reference sequence). CDR3 residues: CAWSVGGSALYGYTF. The CDR3 DNA reads as TGTGCCTGGAGTGTAGGAGGGTCGGCGTTATATGGCTACACCTTC.

On this clone: Other DNA sequences in the same sample also yield this CDR3. This chain joins TRBV10-3 and TRBJ1-1, with TRBD1 as a possible D gene (6 bases). The CDR3 totals 14 residues. Germline CDR1 is ENHRY and CDR2 is SYGVKD. Trimming pared 2 bases from V and 2 bases from J, leaving 9 bases between. The CDR3 is CAISEGRGNTEAFF. The DNA for the CDR3 is TGTGCCATCAGTGAGGGCAGGGGTAACACTGAAGCTTTCTTT.

The gene calls are TRBV7-8 and TRBJ1-2; D is perhaps TRBD1 (5 bases). The germline V and J ends were trimmed by 5 bases and 6 bases, with 22 bases remaining between them. The CDR3 spans 16 residues. Per germline, CDR1 SGHVS and CDR2 FQNEAQ. This chain's CDR3 is CASSPLGRGFSNGYTF. DNA for the CDR3: TGTGCCAGCAGCCCCTTGGGGAGGGGTTTTAGCAATGGCTACACCTTC.

This chain connects TRBV3-1 (or the pseudogene TRBV3-2) to TRBJ1-4; unclear D gene. Germline values: CDR1 LGHDT, CDR2 YNNKEL (reference sequence). This CDR3 spans 15 amino acids. Trimming took 1 base from V and 1 from J, leaving 7 bases between them. CDR3 DNA sequence: TGTGCCAGCAGCCAAGGAGGGATAACTAATGAAAAACTGTTTTTT. Translated: CASSQGGITNEKLFF.

The chain uses TRBV6-5 and TRBJ2-7, with 7 bases lining up with TRBD2. V trimming: 7 bases; J trimming: 6 bases; junction bases outside the gene matches: 6. This CDR3 comprises 12 residues. Looked up from germline, CDR1 is MNHEY and CDR2 is SVGAGI. The CDR3 region is CASTPGLLEQYF. The CDR3 bases are TGTGCCAGCACTCCGGGACTACTCGAGCAGTACTTC.

This clone appeared once. This rearrangement joins TRBV6-5 to TRBJ2-1; D is possibly TRBD2 (5 bases). The CDR3 covers 15 residues. Trimming took 4 bases from V and 2 from J, leaving 12 bases between them. Germline assignment: CDR1 MNHEY and CDR2 SVGAGI. The CDR3 is CASSLSTGAYNEQFF. The CDR3 DNA sequence: TGTGCCAGCAGTTTAAGTACCGGGGCCTACAATGAGCAGTTCTTC.

The chain joins TRBV24-1 to TRBJ1-2, with TRBD1 as a possible D gene (5 bases). CDR1 and CDR2 (germline): KGHDR, SFDVKD. V was pared by 7 bases and J by 5 bases, with 7 bases between. This CDR3 has 11 amino acids. The CDR3 coding sequence is TGTGCCACCAGCCGGGGGTATGGCTACACCTTC. It translates to CATSRGYGYTF.

In its sample, this clone was seen once. J is TRBJ1-1 and V is TRBV30, with a tentative D call TRBD1 (5 bases). The germline V gene encodes CDR1 GTSNPN and CDR2 SVGIG (reference sequence). CDR3 size: 13 residues. Trimming shortened V by 0 bases and J by 4 bases, and 9 bases separated the two germline ends. The chain's CDR3 is CAWSVGAGTEAFF. CDR3 DNA sequence: TGTGCCTGGAGTGTTGGGGCAGGCACTGAAGCTTTCTTT.

This chain links TRBV4-1 with TRBJ2-1, with TRBD1 identical over 11 bases. This CDR3 region has 16 residues. The V gene end was trimmed by 2 bases and the J gene end by 2 bases; junction bases not matched to a gene: 2. CDR1 is MGHRA and CDR2 is YSYEKL in the germline V gene. The CDR3 DNA sequence: TGCGCCAGCAGCCAAAGGGGACAGGGGGCCTACAATGAGCAGTTCTTC. Translation: CASSQRGQGAYNEQFF.

This clone was recorded only once. The chain employs TRBV4-1 and TRBJ2-7, with 8 bases identical to TRBD1. V lost 1 base and J lost 1; bases outside the gene matches: 6. Germline lookup yields CDR1 MGHRA and CDR2 YSYEKL. The CDR3 contains 16 residues. The CDR3 DNA sequence: TGCGCCAGCAGCCAAGGGGGTCAGGGGGCGTCCTACGAGCAGTACTTC. It codes for CASSQGGQGASYEQYF.

The chain recombines TRBV19 with TRBJ1-2; D gene unclear. Germline values: CDR1 LNHDA, CDR2 SQIVND (reference sequence). The CDR3 is made up of 18 amino acids. Trimming pared 7 bases from V and 5 bases from J, leaving 29 bases between. The DNA of the CDR3 is TGTGCCAGTATTTCTCGTCGGGCAGAAGGAGGCGGACTATATGGCTACACCTTC. It translates to CASISRRAEGGGLYGYTF.

This clone was observed a single time. The J gene is TRBJ1-1, the V gene TRBV4-3, with a tentative D call TRBD1 (6 bases). The CDR3 is 14 residues long. Deletions cut 0 bases from V and 6 bases from J, with 11 bases between. Germline V lookup: CDR1 LGHNA, CDR2 YSLEER. The chain's CDR3 is CASSQERGGPEAFF. The CDR3 DNA is TGCGCCAGCAGCCAAGAAAGGGGGGGTCCTGAAGCTTTCTTT.

The genes are TRBV13 and TRBJ2-7, with D possibly being TRBD1 (7 bases). This CDR3 spans 13 amino acids. The germline V and J ends were trimmed by 5 bases and 7 bases, with 15 bases remaining between them. CDR1 and CDR2 from the germline V gene are PRHDT and FYEKMQ (reference sequence). The CDR3, as DNA: TGTGCCAGCAGCCGCGGGACAGCTTCTGAGCAGTACTTC. Translated: CASSRGTASEQYF.

Here the CDR3 DNA reads TGTGCCAGCAGTTACTCCCCCATCCATTCACCCCTCCACTTT. Its translation: CASSYSPIHSPLHF. The rearrangement uses TRBV6-5 and TRBJ1-6; D is unresolved. Germline lookup yields CDR1 MNHEY and CDR2 SVGAGI. This CDR3 contains 14 residues. The V end was cut by 0 bases, the J end by 8 bases, with 8 bases between.

The V call is TRBV7-9, the J call TRBJ2-2, with 8 positions matching TRBD2. CDR1 and CDR2 (germline): SEHNR, FQNEAQ (reference sequence). The V gene end was trimmed by 1 base and the J gene end by 9 bases; junction bases not matched to a gene: 4. The CDR3 is made up of 14 amino acids. The CDR3 nucleotides read TGTGCCAGCAGCTTAGAACTAGCGGTTTGGGAGCTGTTTTTT. Its protein is CASSLELAVWELFF.

The V gene is TRBV7-3, the J gene TRBJ1-4, with TRBD1 matching 8 bases. J gave up 4 bases and V 5 bases, and 6 bases lay outside the gene matches. The CDR3 loop spans 15 amino acids. Germline CDR1 and CDR2: SGHTA and FQGTGA. CDR3 in DNA: TGTGCCAGCAGCAAAACAGGGGGGAATAATGAAAAACTGTTTTTT. The encoded protein is CASSKTGGNNEKLFF.

The chain has TRBV25-1 and TRBJ2-2; D is unresolved. Germline CDR1 and CDR2: MGHDK and SYGVNS. V was shortened by 6 bases and J by 7 bases, with 9 bases between the two germline ends. The CDR3 is 12 amino acids. This CDR3 reads CASRSHGGELFF. In DNA, the CDR3 is TGTGCCAGCAGGTCTCACGGCGGGGAGCTGTTTTTT.

The chain links TRBV2 to TRBJ1-2; D not resolved. V lost 0 bases and J lost 6, with 8 bases in between. The CDR3 consists of 13 residues. Per germline, CDR1 SNHLY and CDR2 FYNNEI. The DNA of the CDR3 is TGTGCCAGCAGTGAAGCTTTCGGGGATGGCTACACCTTC. Translating gives CASSEAFGDGYTF.

The V gene is TRBV6-5, the J gene TRBJ1-2; D may be TRBD1 (6 bases). This CDR3 contains 13 residues. Germline lookup yields CDR1 MNHEY and CDR2 SVGAGI. Trimming pared 6 bases from V and 5 bases from J, leaving 13 bases between. The CDR3: CASSFNRDYGYTF. For the CDR3, the DNA is TGTGCCAGCAGCTTTAACAGGGATTATGGCTACACCTTC.

V gene TRBV28 combines with J gene TRBJ2-3, with 12 nucleotides matching TRBD2. After removal of 5 bases from V and 10 bases from J, the junction contained 7 bases not matched to a gene. The CDR3 sequence is 14 residues long. Per the germline V gene, CDR1 is MDHEN and CDR2 is SYDVKM. The CDR3: CASSPRTSGASQYF. DNA of the CDR3: TGTGCCAGCAGTCCGCGGACTAGCGGGGCCTCGCAGTATTTT.

The chain joins TRBV9 to TRBJ2-7, with D possibly TRBD1 on 5 matching bases. CDR3 length equals 17 residues. V gave up 0 bases and J gave up 4 bases, with 20 bases separating them. The germline V gene encodes CDR1 SGDLS and CDR2 YYNGEE. CDR3 bases: TGTGCCAGCAGCGTAGAAGCCCCCGGACAAGGATCGTACGAGCAGTACTTC. Translating gives CASSVEAPGQGSYEQYF.

CDR3 DNA: TGTGCCAGCTCAACGACAGAGAACACTGAAGCTTTCTTT. Translated, it gives CASSTTENTEAFF. The chain joins TRBV18 to TRBJ1-1; the D gene is possibly TRBD1 (5 bases). V was trimmed by 5 bases and J by 1 base, leaving 8 bases between them. This CDR3 has 13 residues. Germline V gene data show CDR1 as KGHSH and CDR2 as LQKENI.

V gene TRBV9 combines with J gene TRBJ2-1, with 7 bases aligning to TRBD2. The CDR3 spans 17 residues. Germline CDR1 is SGDLS and CDR2 is YYNGEE. V was pared by 0 bases and J by 2 bases, with 8 bases of the junction left unmatched. CDR3 DNA: TGTGCCAGCAGCGTAGATACGTCGGGACTACCCTACAATGAGCAGTTCTTC. Its translation is CASSVDTSGLPYNEQFF.

The chain employs TRBV5-6 and TRBJ2-5, with a weak D call TRBD1 (5 bases). Trimming took off 5 bases at V and 4 bases at J, with 15 bases between the two ends. CDR3 length: 14 amino acids. Germline lookup yields CDR1 SGHDT and CDR2 YYEEEE. The chain's CDR3 is CASRGAEAGETQYF. The CDR3 DNA follows: TGTGCCAGCAGAGGGGCCGAGGCAGGAGAGACCCAGTACTTC. The variable domain in full, with the rest retrieved from reference TRBV5-6 and TRBJ2-5, is DAGVTQSPTHLIKTRGQQVTLRCSPKSGHDTVSWYQQALGQGPQFIFQYYEEEERQRGNFPDRFSGHQFPNYSSELNVNALLLGDSALYLCASRGAEAGETQYFGPGTRLLVL.

V gene TRBV7-6 combines with J gene TRBJ1-4; D gene ambiguous. Germline CDR1 SGHVS, CDR2 FNYEAQ. V dropped 3 bases and J dropped 0 bases, with 8 bases sitting between them. This CDR3 region has 15 residues. The CDR3 is CASSFSEATNEKLFF. The CDR3 DNA reads as TGTGCCAGCAGCTTCTCGGAGGCAACTAATGAAAAACTGTTTTTT.

The rearrangement joins TRBV27 to TRBJ2-1; no firm D call. Germline V gene data show CDR1 as MNHEY and CDR2 as SMNVEV (reference sequence). With 4 bases removed from V and 0 bases from J, the gap between germline ends came to 16 bases. The CDR3 length is 17 residues. CDR3 nucleotides: TGTGCCAGCAGTTCCGAGACTGCCTTACTCTCCTACAATGAGCAGTTCTTC. This encodes CASSSETALLSYNEQFF.

This CDR3 is CASSLFGPGKKSPLHF. The CDR3 coding sequence is TGTGCCAGCAGCTTATTTGGGCCAGGGAAGAAATCACCCCTCCACTTT. This chain connects TRBV7-2 to TRBJ1-6, with D tentatively TRBD1 (5 bases). This CDR3 has 16 residues. Germline V gene lookup returns CDR1 SGHTA and CDR2 FQGNSA. V dropped 2 bases and J dropped 10 bases, with 18 bases sitting between them.